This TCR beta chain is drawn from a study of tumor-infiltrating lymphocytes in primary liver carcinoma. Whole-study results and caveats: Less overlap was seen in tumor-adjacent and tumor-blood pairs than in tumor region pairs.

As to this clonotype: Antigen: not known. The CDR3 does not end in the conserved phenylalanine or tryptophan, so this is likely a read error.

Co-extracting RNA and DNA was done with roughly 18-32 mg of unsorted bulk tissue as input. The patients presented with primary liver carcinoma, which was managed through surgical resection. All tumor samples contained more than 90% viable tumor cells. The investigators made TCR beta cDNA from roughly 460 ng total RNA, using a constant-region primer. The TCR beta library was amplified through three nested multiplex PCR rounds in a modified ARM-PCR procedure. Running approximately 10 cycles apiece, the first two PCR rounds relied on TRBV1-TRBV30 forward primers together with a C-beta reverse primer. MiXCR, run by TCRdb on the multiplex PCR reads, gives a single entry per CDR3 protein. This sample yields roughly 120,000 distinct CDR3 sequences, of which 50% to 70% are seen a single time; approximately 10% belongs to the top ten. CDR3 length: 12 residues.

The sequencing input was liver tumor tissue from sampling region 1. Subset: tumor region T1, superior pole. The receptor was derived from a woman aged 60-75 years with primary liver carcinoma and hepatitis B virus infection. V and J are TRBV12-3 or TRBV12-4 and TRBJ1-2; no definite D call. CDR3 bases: TGTACCAGCAGTTTAAATCCCTATGGCTACACCTTA. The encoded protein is CTSSLNPYGYTL.